The T cell receptor (beta chain) under discussion was sequenced for a study of blood T cell repertoires in COVID-19. This CDR3 is 14 amino acids long. V was pared by 6 bases and J by 2 bases, with 5 bases of the junction left unmatched. Germline CDR1 reads SNHLY; CDR2 reads FYNNEI. Clones were sequenced by immunoSEQ multiplex PCR, and TCRdb holds only the in-frame ones, with some missing. The data show 250,000 to 300,000 clones, approximately 93% seen once. The specimen was peripheral blood. This TCR came from a woman under 40 with COVID-19, enrolled during active disease. The chain links TRBV2 to TRBJ2-5; 8 nucleotides match TRBD2. The CDR3 region is CASRRASGQETQYF. CDR3 sequence (DNA): TGTGCCAGCAGGAGGGCTAGCGGGCAAGAGACCCAGTACTTC.